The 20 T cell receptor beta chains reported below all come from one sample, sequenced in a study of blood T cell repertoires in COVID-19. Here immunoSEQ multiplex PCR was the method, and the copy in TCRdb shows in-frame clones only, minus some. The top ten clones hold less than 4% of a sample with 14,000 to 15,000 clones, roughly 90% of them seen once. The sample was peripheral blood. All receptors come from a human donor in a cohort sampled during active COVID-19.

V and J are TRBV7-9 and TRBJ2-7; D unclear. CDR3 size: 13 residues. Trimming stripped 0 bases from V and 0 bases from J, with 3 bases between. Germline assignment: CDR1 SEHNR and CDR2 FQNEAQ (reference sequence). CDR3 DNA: TGTGCCAGCAGCTTAGCTAGCTCCTACGAGCAGTACTTC. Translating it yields CASSLASSYEQYF.

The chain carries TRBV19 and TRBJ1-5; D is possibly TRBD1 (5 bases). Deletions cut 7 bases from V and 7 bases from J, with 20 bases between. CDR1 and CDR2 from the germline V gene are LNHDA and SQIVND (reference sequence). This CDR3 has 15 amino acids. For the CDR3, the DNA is TGTGCCAGTACCCTAGGTGGCAGGGAGGACCAGCCCCAGCATTTT. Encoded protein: CASTLGGREDQPQHF.

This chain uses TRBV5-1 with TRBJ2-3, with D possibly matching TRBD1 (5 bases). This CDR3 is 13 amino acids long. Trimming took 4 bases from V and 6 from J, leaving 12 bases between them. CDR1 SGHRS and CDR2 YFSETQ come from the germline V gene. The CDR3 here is CASSMGPMDTQYF. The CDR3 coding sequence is TGCGCCAGCAGCATGGGGCCCATGGATACGCAGTATTTT.

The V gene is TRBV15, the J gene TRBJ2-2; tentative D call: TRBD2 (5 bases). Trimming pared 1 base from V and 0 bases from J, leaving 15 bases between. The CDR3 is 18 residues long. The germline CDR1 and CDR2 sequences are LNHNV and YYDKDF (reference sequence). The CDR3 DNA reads TGTGCCACCAGCAGAGGGACCGGGATTACGGCGAACACCGGGGAGCTGTTTTTT. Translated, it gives CATSRGTGITANTGELFF.

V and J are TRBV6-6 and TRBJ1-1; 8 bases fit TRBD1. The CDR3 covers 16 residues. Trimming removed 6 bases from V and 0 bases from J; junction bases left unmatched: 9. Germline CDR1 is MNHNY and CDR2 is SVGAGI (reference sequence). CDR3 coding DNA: TGTGCCAGCAGCCCCCGGGGACAGGTAATGAACACTGAAGCTTTCTTT. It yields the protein CASSPRGQVMNTEAFF.

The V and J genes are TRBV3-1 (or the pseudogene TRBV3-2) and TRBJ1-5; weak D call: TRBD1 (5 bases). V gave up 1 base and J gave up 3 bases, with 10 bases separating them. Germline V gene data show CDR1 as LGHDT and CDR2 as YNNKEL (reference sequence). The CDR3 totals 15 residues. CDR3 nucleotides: TGTGCCAGCAGCCAAGGGGGGGACCTCAATCAGCCCCAGCATTTT. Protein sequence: CASSQGGDLNQPQHF.

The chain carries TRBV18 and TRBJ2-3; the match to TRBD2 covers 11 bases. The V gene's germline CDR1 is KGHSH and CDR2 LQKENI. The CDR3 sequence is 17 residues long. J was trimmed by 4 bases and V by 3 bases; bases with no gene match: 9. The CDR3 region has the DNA TGTGCCAGCTCACCGAGACTAGCGGGATCTGGAGCAGATACGCAGTATTTT. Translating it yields CASSPRLAGSGADTQYF.

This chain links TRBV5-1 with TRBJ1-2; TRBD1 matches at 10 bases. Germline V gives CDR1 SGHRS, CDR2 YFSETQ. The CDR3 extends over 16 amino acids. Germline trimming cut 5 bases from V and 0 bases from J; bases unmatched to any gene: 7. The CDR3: CASRKGQGTTNYGYTF. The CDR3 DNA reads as TGCGCCAGCAGGAAGGGACAGGGGACGACTAACTATGGCTACACCTTC.

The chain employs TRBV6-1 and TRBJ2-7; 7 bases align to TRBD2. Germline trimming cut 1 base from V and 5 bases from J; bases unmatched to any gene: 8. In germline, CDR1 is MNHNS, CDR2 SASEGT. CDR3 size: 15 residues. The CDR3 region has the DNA TGTGCCAGCAGTGAAGGGACTAGGGCGCTTCACGAGCAGTACTTC. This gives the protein CASSEGTRALHEQYF.

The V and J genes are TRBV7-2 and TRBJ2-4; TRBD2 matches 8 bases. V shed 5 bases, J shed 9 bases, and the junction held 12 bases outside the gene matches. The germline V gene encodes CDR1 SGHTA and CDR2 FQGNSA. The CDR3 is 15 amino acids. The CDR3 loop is CASSPRRGSGGIQYF. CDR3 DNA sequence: TGTGCCAGCAGCCCCCGTAGGGGGAGCGGGGGCATTCAGTACTTC.

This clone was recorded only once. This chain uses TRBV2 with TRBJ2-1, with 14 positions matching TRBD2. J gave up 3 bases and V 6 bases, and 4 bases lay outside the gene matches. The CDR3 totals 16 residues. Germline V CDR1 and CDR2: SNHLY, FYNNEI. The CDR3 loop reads CASRTGTSGGYNEQFF. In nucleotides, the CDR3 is TGTGCCAGCAGAACCGGGACTAGCGGGGGCTACAATGAGCAGTTCTTC. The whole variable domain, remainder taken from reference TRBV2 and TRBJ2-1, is EPEVTQTPSHQVTQMGQEVILRCVPISNHLYFYWYRQILGQKVEFLVSFYNNEISEKSEIFDDQFSVERPDGSNFTLKIRSTKLEDSAMYFCASRTGTSGGYNEQFFGPGTRLTVL.

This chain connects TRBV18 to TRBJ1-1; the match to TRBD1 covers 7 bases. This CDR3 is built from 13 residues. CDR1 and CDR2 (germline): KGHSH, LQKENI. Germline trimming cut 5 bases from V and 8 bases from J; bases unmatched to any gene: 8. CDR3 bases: TGTGCCAGCTCAGAAAAAGGGGGCACCGAAGCTTTCTTT. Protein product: CASSEKGGTEAFF. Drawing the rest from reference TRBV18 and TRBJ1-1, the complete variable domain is NAGVMQNPRHLVRRRGQEARLRCSPMKGHSHVYWYRQLPEEGLKFMVYLQKENIIDESGMPKERFSAEFPKEGPSILRIQQVVRGDSAAYFCASSEKGGTEAFFGQGTRLTVV.

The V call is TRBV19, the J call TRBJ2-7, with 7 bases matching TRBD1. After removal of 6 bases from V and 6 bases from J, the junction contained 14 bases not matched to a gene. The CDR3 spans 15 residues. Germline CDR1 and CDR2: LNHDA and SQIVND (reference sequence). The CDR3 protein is CASSNPKEGTAEQYF. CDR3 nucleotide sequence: TGTGCCAGTAGCAACCCAAAAGAAGGGACAGCCGAGCAGTACTTC.

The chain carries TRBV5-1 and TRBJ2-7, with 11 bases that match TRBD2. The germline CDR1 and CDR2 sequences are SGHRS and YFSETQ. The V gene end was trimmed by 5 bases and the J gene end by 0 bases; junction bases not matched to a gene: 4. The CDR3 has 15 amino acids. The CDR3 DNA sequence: TGCGCCAGCAGAAAGACTAGCGGGGCCTCCTACGAGCAGTACTTC. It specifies CASRKTSGASYEQYF.

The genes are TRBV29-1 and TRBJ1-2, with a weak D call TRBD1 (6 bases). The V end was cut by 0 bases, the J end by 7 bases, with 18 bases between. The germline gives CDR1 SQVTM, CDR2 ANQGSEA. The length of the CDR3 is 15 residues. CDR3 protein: CSVEDLVRGGFGYTF. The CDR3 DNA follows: TGCAGCGTTGAAGATCTGGTCAGGGGTGGGTTTGGCTACACCTTC.

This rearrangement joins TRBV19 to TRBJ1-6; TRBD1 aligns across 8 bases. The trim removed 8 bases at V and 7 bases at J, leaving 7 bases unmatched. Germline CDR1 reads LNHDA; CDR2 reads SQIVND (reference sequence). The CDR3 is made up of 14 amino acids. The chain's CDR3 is CASSRDRQNSPLHF. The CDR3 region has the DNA TGTGCCAGTTCTAGGGACAGGCAAAATTCACCCCTCCACTTT.

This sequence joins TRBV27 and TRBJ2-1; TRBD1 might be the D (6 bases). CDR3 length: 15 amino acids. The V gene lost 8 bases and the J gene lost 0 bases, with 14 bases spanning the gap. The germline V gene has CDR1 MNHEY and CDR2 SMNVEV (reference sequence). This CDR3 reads CASGITGSSYNEQFF. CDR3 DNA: TGTGCCAGCGGGATAACAGGGAGCTCCTACAATGAGCAGTTCTTC.

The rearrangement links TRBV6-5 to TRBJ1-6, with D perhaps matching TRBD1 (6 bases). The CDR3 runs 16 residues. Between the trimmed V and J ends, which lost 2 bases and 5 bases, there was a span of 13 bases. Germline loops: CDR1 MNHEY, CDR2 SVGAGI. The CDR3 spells CASSYARTAHNSPLHF. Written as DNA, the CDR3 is TGTGCCAGCAGTTACGCCCGGACAGCTCATAATTCACCCCTCCACTTT.

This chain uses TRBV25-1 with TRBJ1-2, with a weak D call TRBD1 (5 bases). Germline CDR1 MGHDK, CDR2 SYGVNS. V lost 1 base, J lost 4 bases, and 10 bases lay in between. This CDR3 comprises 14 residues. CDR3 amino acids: CASSESGGSYGYTF. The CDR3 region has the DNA TGTGCCAGCAGTGAATCTGGGGGGAGCTATGGCTACACCTTC.

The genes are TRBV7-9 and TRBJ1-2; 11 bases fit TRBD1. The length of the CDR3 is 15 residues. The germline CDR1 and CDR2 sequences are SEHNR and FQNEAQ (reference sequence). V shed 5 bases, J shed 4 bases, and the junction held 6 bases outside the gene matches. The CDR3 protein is CASSPDRGQGYGYTF. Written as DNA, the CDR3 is TGTGCCAGCAGCCCGGACAGGGGGCAAGGCTATGGCTACACCTTC.